A single sample is the source of the 9 T cell receptor beta chains below, sequenced in a study of T cell repertoires in cytomegalovirus infection. TCRdb called the reads again in MiXCR, with one record for every CDR3 protein. The sample carries 750,000 to 900,000 distinct CDR3 sequences, 25% to 35% recorded once. No antigens are known for them. The sample in question was cultured CD8+ T cells from PBMCs, obtained from culture after CMV antigen stimulation. These receptors were obtained from a human donor in good health (CMV status not recorded). Some clones in this sample may be carry-over from other donors' samples.

This clonotype came up many times. This rearrangement joins TRBV7-9 to TRBJ1-5, with D uncertain. Germline V gives CDR1 SEHNR, CDR2 FQNEAQ (reference sequence). This CDR3 is 13 amino acids long. V lost 3 bases to trimming and J lost 4 bases, with 7 bases between them. CDR3 DNA sequence: TGTGCCAGCAGCTTGGGGTTTAATCAGCCCCAGCATTTT. Protein sequence: CASSLGFNQPQHF.

V and J are TRBV2 and TRBJ2-7; 7 bases line up with TRBD1. Germline V gives CDR1 SNHLY, CDR2 FYNNEI. Unmatched junction bases numbered 13, after V lost 6 bases and J lost 5 bases. CDR3 size: 15 residues. The CDR3 here is CASRRGREGANEQYV. For the CDR3, the DNA is TGTGCCAGCAGGCGAGGGAGAGAGGGGGCGAACGAGCAGTACGTC.

This clonotype was seen many times. This chain uses TRBV7-8 with TRBJ2-7; D is possibly TRBD1 (5 bases). The V end was cut by 4 bases, the J end by 3 bases, with 7 bases between. Germline V lookup: CDR1 SGHVS, CDR2 FQNEAQ. This CDR3 has 12 amino acids. The CDR3 DNA sequence: TGTGCCAGCAGCTCGACAGACTACGAGCAGTACTTC. Translated: CASSSTDYEQYF. Filled out from reference TRBV7-8 and TRBJ2-7, the complete variable domain reads GAGVSQSPRYKVAKRGQDVALRCDPISGHVSLFWYQQALGQGPEFLTYFQNEAQLDKSGLPSDRFFAERPEGSVSTLKIQRTQQEDSAVYLCASSSTDYEQYFGPGTRLTVT.

CDR3 loop: CASSVRDKYNSPLHF. The CDR3 DNA reads TGTGCCAGCAGCGTCCGGGACAAATATAATTCACCCCTCCACTTT. The V gene is TRBV14, the J gene TRBJ1-6; weak D call: TRBD1 (6 bases). The CDR3 totals 15 residues. Deletions cut 5 bases from V and 4 bases from J, with 12 bases between. Germline V gene sequence: CDR1 SGHDN, CDR2 FVKESK.

This sequence joins TRBV11-2 and TRBJ2-6; D uncertain. The CDR3 length is 16 residues. CDR1 is SGHAT and CDR2 is FQNNGV in the germline V gene. The V end was cut by 1 base, the J end by 0 bases, with 7 bases between. The DNA of the CDR3 is TGTGCCAGCAGCTTAGTGAGGCTCTCTGGGGCCAACGTCCTGACTTTC. It is translated as CASSLVRLSGANVLTF.

The rearrangement links TRBV20-1 to TRBJ2-3, with D maybe TRBD2 (6 bases). V lost 3 bases to trimming and J lost 0 bases, with 19 bases between them. The V gene's germline CDR1 is DFQATT and CDR2 SNEGSKA (reference sequence). This CDR3 has 17 residues. The CDR3 coding sequence is TGCAGTGCTAGTGGGGACGTGCTAGCGACTAGCACAGATACGCAGTATTTT. Encoded protein: CSASGDVLATSTDTQYF.

This clonotype was counted a few times. The chain carries TRBV6-5 and TRBJ2-1; 8 bases match TRBD2. V lost 0 bases and J lost 2; bases outside the gene matches: 9. The CDR3 runs 18 residues. Germline CDR1 reads MNHEY; CDR2 reads SVGAGI. CDR3 in DNA: TGTGCCAGCAGTTACTCGAGTGGGACTAGAAATCCCTACAATGAGCAGTTCTTC. Translation gives CASSYSSGTRNPYNEQFF.

V is TRBV10-3 and J is TRBJ2-3; 7 bases line up with TRBD2. CDR1 and CDR2 (germline): ENHRY, SYGVKD. With V trimmed by 2 bases and J by 1 base, 6 bases remained unmatched. The CDR3 is 16 residues long. CDR3 sequence reads: CAISEVLASGTDTQYF. The CDR3 region has the DNA TGTGCCATCAGTGAGGTACTAGCGTCTGGCACAGATACGCAGTATTTT.

J is TRBJ2-5 and V is TRBV7-6, with 7 positions matching TRBD2. The J segment lost 1 base and the V segment lost 6 bases, leaving 14 bases of the junction unmatched. The CDR3 spans 17 residues. Germline assignment: CDR1 SGHVS and CDR2 FNYEAQ. The CDR3 sequence is CASRLPGGAGFQETQYF. For the CDR3, the DNA is TGTGCCAGCAGACTACCTGGGGGAGCGGGGTTCCAAGAGACCCAGTACTTC.